This T cell receptor (beta chain) came from a study of blood T cell repertoires in COVID-19. On the study more broadly: From T cells, B-cell-depleted T cells, or PBMCs came the material, which was cDNA or gDNA.

Per germline, CDR1 WNHNN and CDR2 SYGVQD (reference sequence). This CDR3 has 13 residues. Trimming took 2 bases from V and 7 from J, leaving 11 bases between them. The assay was immunoSEQ multiplex PCR, and TCRdb's table has in-frame clones only and misses some. The data contain about 160,000 clones, roughly 82% of them seen just once; the ten biggest clones take up 6.5% to 8.5%. Patients in Seattle were enrolled during active infection, then followed longitudinally. The sequence was collected from a woman aged 40 to 49 with COVID-19, enrolled during active disease. Sample: peripheral blood. This chain uses TRBV10-1 with TRBJ1-2; a possible D gene is TRBD1 (6 bases). CDR3 sequence reads: CASSEDRSVGYTF. For the CDR3, the DNA is TGCGCCAGCAGTGAGGACAGGTCCGTTGGCTACACCTTC.